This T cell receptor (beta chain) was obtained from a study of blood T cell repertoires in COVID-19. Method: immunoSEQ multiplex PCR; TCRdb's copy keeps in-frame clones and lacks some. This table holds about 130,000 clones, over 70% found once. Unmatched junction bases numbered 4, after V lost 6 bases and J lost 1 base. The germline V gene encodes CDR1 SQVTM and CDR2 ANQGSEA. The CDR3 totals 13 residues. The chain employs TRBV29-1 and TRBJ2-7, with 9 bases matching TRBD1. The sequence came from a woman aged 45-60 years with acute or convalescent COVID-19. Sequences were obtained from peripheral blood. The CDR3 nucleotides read TGCAGCGTAGGGACAGGGAATTCCTACGAGCAGTACTTC. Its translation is CSVGTGNSYEQYF.